This T cell receptor (beta chain) is from a study of cytomegalovirus exposure and HLA in healthy donors. In the study overall: The 100 to 150 validation repertoires were reported in a later analysis to have been generated on the same platform as the roughly 700 first-cohort repertoires.

Produced via immunoSEQ multiplex PCR; TCRdb's table is partial and in-frame only. The sample lists around 180,000 clones, about 84% occurring once. Study-level findings and limits: The classifier reportedly diagnosed cytomegalovirus status with high sensitivity and specificity. The investigators catalogued under 200 TCR beta chains as cytomegalovirus-associated.

The approximately 120-subject validation cohort, separate from the roughly 670-subject first cohort, included the donors. Comments on this clone: The antigen is not known.

The sample comprised PBMCs. The source of this sequence is a woman under 30 in good health and CMV-seronegative.

In DNA, the CDR3 is TGTGCCAGCAGCTTAGTCGCCGTACTAGGGATCGATGATACGCAGTATTTT. Translation gives CASSLVAVLGIDDTQYF. The V call is TRBV11-2, the J call TRBJ2-3; D perhaps matches TRBD2 (5 bases). This CDR3 comprises 17 residues. With 1 base removed from V and 6 bases from J, the gap between germline ends came to 20 bases. Germline-derived CDR1 and CDR2 are SGHAT and FQNNGV.